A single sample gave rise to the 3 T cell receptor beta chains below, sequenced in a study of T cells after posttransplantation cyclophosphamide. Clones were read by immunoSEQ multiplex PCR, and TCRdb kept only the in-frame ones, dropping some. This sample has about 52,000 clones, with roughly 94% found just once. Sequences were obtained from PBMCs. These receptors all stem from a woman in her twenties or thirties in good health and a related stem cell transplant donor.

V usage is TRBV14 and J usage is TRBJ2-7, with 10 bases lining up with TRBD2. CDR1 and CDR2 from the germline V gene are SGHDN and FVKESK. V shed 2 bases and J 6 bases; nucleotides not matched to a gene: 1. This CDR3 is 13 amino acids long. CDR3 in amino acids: CASSQIAGGEQYF. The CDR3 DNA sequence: TGTGCCAGCAGCCAAATAGCGGGGGGCGAGCAGTACTTC.

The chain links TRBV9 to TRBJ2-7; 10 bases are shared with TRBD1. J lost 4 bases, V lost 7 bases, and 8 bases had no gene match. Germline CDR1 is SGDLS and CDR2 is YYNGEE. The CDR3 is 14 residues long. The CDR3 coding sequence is TGTGCCAGCTCAGACCGGGACAGGGGATACGAGCAGTACTTC. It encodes CASSDRDRGYEQYF.

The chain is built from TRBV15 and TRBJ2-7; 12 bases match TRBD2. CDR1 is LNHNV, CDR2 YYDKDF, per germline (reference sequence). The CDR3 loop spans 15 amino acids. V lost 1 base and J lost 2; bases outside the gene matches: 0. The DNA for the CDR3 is TGTGCCACCAGCAGAGCTAGCGGGGGGGCCTACGAGCAGTACTTC. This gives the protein CATSRASGGAYEQYF.